This note documents a single T cell receptor beta chain sequence. The data are from a study of OX40 agonist ivuxolimab in advanced cancers. Autoimmune disease history or systemic immunosuppression meant exclusion. Assay used: immunoSEQ multiplex PCR; TCRdb lists only in-frame clones, some missing. The sample has roughly 59,000 clones, about 80% seen once. The V end was cut by 10 bases, the J end by 5 bases, with 5 bases between. The germline V gene has CDR1 LNHDA and CDR2 SQIVND (reference sequence). The CDR3 runs to 9 residues. Sequencing used CD4+ or CD8+ T cells sorted from blood, obtained in a trial of the OX40 agonist ivuxolimab. The rearrangement uses TRBV19 and TRBJ1-2; no clear D. The receptor was derived from an adult with an advanced solid tumor such as melanoma, head and neck, liver or kidney cancer. The CDR3 is CAKIYGYTF. The CDR3 region has the DNA TGTGCCAAAATTTATGGCTACACCTTC.